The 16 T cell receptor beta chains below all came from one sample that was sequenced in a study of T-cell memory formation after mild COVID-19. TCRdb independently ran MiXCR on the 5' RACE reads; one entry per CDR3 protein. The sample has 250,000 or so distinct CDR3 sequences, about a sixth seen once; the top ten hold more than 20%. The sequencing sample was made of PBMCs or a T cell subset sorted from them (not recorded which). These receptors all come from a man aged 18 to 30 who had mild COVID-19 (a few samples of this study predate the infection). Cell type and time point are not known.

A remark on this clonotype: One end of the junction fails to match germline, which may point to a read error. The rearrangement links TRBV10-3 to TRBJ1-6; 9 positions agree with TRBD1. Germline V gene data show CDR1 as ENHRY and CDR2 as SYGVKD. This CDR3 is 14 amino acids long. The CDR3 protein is CAIGPGQGNPPLHF. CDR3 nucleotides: TGTGCCATCGGGCCGGGACAGGGTAATCCACCCCTCCACTTT.

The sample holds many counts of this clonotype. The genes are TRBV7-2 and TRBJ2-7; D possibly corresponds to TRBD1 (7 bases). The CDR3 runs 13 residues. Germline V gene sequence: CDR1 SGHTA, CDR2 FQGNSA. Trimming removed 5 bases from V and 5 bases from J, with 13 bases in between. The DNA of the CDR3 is TGTGCCAGCAGCCCGACAGGGAGGAACGAGCAGTACTTC. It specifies CASSPTGRNEQYF.

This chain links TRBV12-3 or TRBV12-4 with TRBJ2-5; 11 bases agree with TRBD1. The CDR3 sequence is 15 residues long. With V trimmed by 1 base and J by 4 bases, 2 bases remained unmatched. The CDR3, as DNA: TGTGCCAGCAGTTTAGGGACAGGGGGCGCAGAGACCCAGTACTTC. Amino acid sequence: CASSLGTGGAETQYF.

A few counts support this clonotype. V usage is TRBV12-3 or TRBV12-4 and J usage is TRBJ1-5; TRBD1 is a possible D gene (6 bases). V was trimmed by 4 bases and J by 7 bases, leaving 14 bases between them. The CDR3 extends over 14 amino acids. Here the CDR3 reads CASSSTGSGQPQHF. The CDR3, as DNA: TGTGCCAGCAGTTCTACAGGGAGCGGGCAGCCCCAGCATTTT.

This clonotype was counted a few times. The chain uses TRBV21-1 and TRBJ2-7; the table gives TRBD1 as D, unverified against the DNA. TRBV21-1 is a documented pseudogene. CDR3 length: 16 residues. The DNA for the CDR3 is TGTGCCAGCAGCAAAGGTCGGGGCGGGGGTAACTACGAGCAGTACGTC. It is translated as CASSKGRGGGNYEQYV.

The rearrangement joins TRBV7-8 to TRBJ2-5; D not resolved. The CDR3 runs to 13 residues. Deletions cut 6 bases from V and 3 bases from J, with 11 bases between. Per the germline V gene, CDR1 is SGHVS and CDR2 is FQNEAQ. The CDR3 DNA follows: TGTGCCAGCAGGGGTAGGATCAAAGAGACCCAGTACTTC. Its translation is CASRGRIKETQYF.

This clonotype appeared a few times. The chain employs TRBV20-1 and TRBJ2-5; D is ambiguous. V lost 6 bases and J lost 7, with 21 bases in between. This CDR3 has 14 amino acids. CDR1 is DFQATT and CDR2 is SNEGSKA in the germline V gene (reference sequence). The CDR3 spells CSAKPGSTPRTQYF. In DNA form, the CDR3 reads TGCAGTGCCAAGCCTGGGTCCACCCCAAGGACCCAGTACTTC.

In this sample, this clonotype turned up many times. CDR3 DNA: TGTGCCAGCAGCTTACAGCGGGGGGGCCTTCATGAGCAGTTCTTC. The encoded protein is CASSLQRGGLHEQFF. J is TRBJ2-1 and V is TRBV7-9; 10 bases line up with TRBD2. This CDR3 is built from 15 residues. CDR1 is SEHNR, CDR2 FQNEAQ, per germline (reference sequence). The V segment lost 2 bases and the J segment 8 bases; nucleotides outside the gene matches: 6. Complete variable domain (other parts from reference TRBV7-9 and TRBJ2-1): DTGVSQNPRHKITKRGQNVTFRCDPISEHNRLYWYRQTLGQGPEFLTYFQNEAQLEKSRLLSDRFSAERPKGSFSTLEIQRTEQGDSAMYLCASSLQRGGLHEQFFGPGTRLTVL.

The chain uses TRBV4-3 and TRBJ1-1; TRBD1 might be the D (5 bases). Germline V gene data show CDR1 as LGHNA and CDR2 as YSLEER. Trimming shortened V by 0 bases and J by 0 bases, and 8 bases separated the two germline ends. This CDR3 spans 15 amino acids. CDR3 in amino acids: CASSQDWGLNTEAFF. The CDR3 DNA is TGCGCCAGCAGCCAAGATTGGGGACTGAACACTGAAGCTTTCTTT.

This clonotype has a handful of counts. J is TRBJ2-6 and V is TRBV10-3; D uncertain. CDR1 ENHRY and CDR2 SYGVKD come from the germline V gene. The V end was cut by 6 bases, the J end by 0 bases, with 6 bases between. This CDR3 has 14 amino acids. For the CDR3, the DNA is TGTGCCATCAGCGTAACCTCTGGGGCCAACGTCCTGACTTTC. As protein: CAISVTSGANVLTF.

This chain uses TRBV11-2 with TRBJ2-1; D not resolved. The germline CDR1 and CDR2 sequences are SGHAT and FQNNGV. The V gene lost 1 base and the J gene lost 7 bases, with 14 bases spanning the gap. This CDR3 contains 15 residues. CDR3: CASSLGATGPNEQFF. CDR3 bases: TGTGCCAGCAGCTTAGGGGCAACCGGGCCTAATGAGCAGTTCTTC.

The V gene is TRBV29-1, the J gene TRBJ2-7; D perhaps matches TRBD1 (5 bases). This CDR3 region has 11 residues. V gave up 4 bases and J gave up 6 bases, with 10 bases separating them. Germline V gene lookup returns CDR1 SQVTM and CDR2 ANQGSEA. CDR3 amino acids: CSVVQGSEQYF. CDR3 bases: TGCAGCGTTGTTCAGGGCAGCGAGCAGTACTTC.

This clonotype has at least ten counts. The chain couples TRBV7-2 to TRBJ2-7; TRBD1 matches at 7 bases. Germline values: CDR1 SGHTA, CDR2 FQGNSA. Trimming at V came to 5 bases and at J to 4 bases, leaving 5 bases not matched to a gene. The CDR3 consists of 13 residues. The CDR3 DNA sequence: TGTGCCAGCAGCCGGGGACAGACGTACGAGCAGTACTTC. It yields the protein CASSRGQTYEQYF.

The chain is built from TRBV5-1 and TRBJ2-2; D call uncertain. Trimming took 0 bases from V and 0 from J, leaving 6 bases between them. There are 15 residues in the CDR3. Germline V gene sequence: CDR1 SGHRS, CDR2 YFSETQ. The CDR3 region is CASSLEQSNTGELFF. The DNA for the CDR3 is TGCGCCAGCAGCTTGGAACAGTCGAACACCGGGGAGCTGTTTTTT.

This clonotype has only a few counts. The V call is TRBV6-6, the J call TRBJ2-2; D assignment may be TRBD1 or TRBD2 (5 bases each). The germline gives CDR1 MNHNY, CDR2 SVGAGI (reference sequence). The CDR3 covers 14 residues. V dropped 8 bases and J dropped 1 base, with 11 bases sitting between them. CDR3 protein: CASGRGGNTGELFF. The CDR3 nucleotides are TGTGCCAGCGGTCGTGGGGGGAACACCGGGGAGCTGTTTTTT.

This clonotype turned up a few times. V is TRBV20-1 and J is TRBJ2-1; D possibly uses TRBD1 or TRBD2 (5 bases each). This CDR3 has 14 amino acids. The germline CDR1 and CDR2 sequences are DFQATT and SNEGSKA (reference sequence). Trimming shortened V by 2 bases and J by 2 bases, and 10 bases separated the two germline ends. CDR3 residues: CSARSWDPYNEQFF. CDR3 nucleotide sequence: TGCAGTGCTAGAAGTTGGGACCCCTACAATGAGCAGTTCTTC.